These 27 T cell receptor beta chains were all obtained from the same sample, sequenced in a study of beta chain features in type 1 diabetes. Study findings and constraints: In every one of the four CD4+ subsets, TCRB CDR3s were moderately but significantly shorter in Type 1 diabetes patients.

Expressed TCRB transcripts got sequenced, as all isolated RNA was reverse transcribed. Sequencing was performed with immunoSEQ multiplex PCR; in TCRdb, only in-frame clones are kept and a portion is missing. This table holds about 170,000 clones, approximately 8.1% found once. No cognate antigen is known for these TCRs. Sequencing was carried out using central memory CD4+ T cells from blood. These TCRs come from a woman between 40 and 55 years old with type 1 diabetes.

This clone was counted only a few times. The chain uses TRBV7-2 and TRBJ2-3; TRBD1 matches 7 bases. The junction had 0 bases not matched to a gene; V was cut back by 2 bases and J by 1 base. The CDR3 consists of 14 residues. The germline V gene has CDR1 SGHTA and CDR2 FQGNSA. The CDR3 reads CASSLQGGTDTQYF. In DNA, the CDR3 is TGTGCCAGCAGCTTACAGGGGGGCACAGATACGCAGTATTTT.

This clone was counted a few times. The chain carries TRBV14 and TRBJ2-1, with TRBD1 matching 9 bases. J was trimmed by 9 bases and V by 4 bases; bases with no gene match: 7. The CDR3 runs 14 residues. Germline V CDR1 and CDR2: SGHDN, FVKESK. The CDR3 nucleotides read TGTGCCAGCAGCCGATTACAGGGGGCGGGTGAGCAGTTCTTC. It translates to CASSRLQGAGEQFF.

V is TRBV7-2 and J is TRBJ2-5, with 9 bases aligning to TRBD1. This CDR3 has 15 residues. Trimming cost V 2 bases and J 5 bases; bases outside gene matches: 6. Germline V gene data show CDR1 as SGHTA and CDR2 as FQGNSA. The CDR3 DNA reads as TGTGCCAGCAGCTTACCCACAGGGGGCAGTGAGACCCAGTACTTC. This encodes CASSLPTGGSETQYF. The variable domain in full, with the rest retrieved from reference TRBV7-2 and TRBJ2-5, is GAGVSQSPSNKVTEKGKDVELRCDPISGHTALYWYRQSLGQGLEFLIYFQGNSAPDKSGLPSDRFSAERTGGSVSTLTIQRTQQEDSAVYLCASSLPTGGSETQYFGPGTRLLVL.

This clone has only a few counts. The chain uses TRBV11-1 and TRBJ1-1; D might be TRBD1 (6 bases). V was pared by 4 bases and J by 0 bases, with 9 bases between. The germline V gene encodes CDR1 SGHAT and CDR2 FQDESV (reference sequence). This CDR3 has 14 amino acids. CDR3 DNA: TGTGCCAGCAGCTCGGGACACGTGAACACTGAAGCTTTCTTT. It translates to CASSSGHVNTEAFF.

CDR3 in DNA: TGTGCCAGCAGTGAATTTTCCACAGGGAGCGGCTACACCTTC. The encoded protein is CASSEFSTGSGYTF. The rearrangement joins TRBV25-1 to TRBJ1-2; a possible D gene is TRBD1 (6 bases). CDR3 length: 14 amino acids. V lost 1 base and J 8 bases, leaving 14 bases between the germline ends. Germline V CDR1 and CDR2: MGHDK, SYGVNS.

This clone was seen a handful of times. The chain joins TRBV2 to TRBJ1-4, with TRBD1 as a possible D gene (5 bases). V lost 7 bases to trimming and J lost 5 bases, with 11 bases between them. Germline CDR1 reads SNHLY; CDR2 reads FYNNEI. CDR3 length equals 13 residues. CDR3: CASTGLPNEKLFF. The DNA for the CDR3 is TGTGCCAGCACGGGACTGCCGAATGAAAAACTGTTTTTT.

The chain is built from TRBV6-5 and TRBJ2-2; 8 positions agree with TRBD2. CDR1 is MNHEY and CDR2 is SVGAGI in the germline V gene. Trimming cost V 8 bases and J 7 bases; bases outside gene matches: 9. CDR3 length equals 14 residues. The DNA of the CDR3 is TGTGCCAGCCGACGGGGGGGTACGGGCGGGGAGCTGTTTTTT. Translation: CASRRGGTGGELFF.

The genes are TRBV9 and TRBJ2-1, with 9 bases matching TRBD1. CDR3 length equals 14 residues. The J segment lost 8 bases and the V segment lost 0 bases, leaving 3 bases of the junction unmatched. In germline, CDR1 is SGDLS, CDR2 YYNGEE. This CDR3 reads CASSVGTGGDEQFF. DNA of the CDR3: TGTGCCAGCAGCGTAGGCACAGGGGGCGATGAGCAGTTCTTC.

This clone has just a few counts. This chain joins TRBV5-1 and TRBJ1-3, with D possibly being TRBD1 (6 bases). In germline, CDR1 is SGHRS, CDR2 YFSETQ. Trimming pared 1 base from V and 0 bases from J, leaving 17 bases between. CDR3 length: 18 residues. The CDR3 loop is CASSLRWDTDSSGNTIYF. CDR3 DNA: TGCGCCAGCAGCTTGAGGTGGGACACGGATTCCTCTGGAAACACCATATATTTT.

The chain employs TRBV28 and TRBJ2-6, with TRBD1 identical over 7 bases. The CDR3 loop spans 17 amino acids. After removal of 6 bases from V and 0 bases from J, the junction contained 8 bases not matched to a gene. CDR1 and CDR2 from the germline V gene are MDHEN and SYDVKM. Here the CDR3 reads CASRSGGHYSGANVLTF. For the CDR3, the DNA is TGTGCCAGCAGGTCAGGGGGTCACTACTCTGGGGCCAACGTCCTGACTTTC.

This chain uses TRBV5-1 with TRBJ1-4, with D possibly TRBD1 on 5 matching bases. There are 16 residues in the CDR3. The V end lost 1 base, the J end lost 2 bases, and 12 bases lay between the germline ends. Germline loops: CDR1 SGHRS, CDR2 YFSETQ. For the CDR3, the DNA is TGCGCCAGCAGCTTGTCATCGACAGTGACTAATGAAAAACTGTTTTTT. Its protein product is CASSLSSTVTNEKLFF.

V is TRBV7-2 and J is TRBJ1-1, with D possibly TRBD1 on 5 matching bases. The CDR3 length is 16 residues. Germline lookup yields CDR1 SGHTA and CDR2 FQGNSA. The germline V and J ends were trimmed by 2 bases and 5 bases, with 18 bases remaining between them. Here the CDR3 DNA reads TGTGCCAGCAGCTTATCGCTCCGGCAGGGAAGGACTGAAGCTTTCTTT. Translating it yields CASSLSLRQGRTEAFF.

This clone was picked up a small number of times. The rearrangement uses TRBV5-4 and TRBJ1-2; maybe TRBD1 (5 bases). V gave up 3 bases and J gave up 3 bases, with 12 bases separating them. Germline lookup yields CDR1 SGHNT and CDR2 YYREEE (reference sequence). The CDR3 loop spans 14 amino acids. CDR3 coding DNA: TGTGCCAGCAGCTCAGGTCGGGGGGACTATGGCTACACCTTC. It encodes CASSSGRGDYGYTF.

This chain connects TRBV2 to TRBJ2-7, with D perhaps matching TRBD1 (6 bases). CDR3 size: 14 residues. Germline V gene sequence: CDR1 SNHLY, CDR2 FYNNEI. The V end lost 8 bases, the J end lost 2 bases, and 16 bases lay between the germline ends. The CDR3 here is CASLPRDNPYEQYF. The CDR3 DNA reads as TGTGCCAGCTTACCCCGGGACAATCCCTACGAGCAGTACTTC.

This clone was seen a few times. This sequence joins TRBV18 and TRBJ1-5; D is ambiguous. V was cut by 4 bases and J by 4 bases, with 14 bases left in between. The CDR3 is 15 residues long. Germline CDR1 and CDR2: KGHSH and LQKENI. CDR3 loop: CASSQDSGGNQPQHF. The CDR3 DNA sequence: TGTGCCAGCTCACAGGACTCGGGAGGGAATCAGCCCCAGCATTTT. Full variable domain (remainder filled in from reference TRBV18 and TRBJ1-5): NAGVMQNPRHLVRRRGQEARLRCSPMKGHSHVYWYRQLPEEGLKFMVYLQKENIIDESGMPKERFSAEFPKEGPSILRIQQVVRGDSAAYFCASSQDSGGNQPQHFGDGTRLSIL.

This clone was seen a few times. The CDR3 here is CASRATRTSTDTQYF. DNA of the CDR3: TGTGCCAGCAGGGCGACTAGAACTAGCACAGATACGCAGTATTTT. The chain recombines TRBV7-2 with TRBJ2-3; weak D call: TRBD2 (6 bases). Trimming removed 6 bases from V and 0 bases from J, with 13 bases in between. The CDR3 is made up of 15 amino acids. The germline gives CDR1 SGHTA, CDR2 FQGNSA.

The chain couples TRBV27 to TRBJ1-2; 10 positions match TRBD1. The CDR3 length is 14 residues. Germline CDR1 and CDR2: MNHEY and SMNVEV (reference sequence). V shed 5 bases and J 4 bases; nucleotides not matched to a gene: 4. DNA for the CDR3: TGTGCCAGCAGTCGGACAGGGGGAAGCTATGGCTACACCTTC. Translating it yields CASSRTGGSYGYTF.

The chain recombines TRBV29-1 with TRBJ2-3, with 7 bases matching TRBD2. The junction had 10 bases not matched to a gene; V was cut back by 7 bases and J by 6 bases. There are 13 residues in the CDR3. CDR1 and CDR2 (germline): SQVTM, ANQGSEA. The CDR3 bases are TGCAGCGCTTCTCGGGGGGTAAGGGATACGCAGTATTTT. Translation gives CSASRGVRDTQYF.

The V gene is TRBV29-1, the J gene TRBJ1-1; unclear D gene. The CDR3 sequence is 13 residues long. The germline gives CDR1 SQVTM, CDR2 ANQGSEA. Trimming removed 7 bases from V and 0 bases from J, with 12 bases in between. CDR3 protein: CSGRTGMNTEAFF. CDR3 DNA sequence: TGCAGCGGAAGGACGGGGATGAACACTGAAGCTTTCTTT.

DNA of the CDR3: TGTGCCAGCAGCCCACGGACTGCTAGCACAGATACGCAGTATTTT. Translated: CASSPRTASTDTQYF. V gene TRBV9 combines with J gene TRBJ2-3; D possibly corresponds to TRBD2 (5 bases). The CDR3 consists of 15 residues. CDR1 SGDLS and CDR2 YYNGEE come from the germline V gene. The germline V and J ends were trimmed by 4 bases and 0 bases, with 12 bases remaining between them.

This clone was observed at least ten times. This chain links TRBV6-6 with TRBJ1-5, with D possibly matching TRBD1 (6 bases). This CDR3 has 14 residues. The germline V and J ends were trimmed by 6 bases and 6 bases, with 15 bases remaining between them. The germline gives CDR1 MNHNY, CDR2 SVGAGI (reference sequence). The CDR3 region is CASRLTGEGQPQHF. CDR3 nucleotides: TGTGCCAGCAGACTGACAGGTGAGGGTCAGCCCCAGCATTTT.

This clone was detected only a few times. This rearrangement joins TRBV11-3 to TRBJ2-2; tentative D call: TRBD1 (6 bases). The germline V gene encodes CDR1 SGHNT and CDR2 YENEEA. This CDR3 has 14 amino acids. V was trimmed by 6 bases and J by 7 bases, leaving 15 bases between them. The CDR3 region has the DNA TGTGCCAGCAGTCCCACAGGGCTTATCGGGGAGCTGTTTTTT. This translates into CASSPTGLIGELFF.

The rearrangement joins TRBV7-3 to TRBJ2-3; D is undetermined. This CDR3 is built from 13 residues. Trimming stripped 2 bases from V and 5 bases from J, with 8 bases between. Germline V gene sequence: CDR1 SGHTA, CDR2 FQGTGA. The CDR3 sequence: CASSLGLRDTQYF. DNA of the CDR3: TGTGCCAGCAGCTTAGGGCTCCGAGATACGCAGTATTTT.

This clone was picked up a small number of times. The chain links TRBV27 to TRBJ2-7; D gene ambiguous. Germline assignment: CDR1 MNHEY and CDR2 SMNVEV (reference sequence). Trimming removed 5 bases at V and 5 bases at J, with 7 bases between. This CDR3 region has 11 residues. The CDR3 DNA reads TGTGCCAGCAGTGACTTTGACGAGCAGTACTTC. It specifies CASSDFDEQYF.

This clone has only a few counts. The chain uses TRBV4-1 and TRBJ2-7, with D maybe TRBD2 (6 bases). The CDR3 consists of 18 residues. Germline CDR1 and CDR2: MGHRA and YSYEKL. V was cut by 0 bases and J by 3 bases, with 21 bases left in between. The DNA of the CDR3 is TGCGCCAGCAGCCAAGATGTTCCCGCTAGCGACCGACTCTACGAGCAGTACTTC. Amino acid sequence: CASSQDVPASDRLYEQYF.

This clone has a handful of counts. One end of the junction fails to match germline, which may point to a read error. Here the CDR3 reads CASTTNDGPPHF. DNA for the CDR3: TGTGCCAGCACCACTAATGATGGCCCACCCCACTTC. V and J are TRBV11-3 and TRBJ2-4; D ambiguous. Germline V lookup: CDR1 SGHNT, CDR2 YENEEA. This CDR3 is built from 12 residues.

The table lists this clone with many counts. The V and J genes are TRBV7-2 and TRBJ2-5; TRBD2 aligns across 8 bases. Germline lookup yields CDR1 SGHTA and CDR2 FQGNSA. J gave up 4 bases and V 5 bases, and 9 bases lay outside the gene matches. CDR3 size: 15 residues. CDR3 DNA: TGTGCCAGCAGCCCCCAGGGACTAGGGGTAGAGACCCAGTACTTC. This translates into CASSPQGLGVETQYF.